These T cell receptor beta chains were read from a single sample in a study of blood T cell dynamics during melanoma immunotherapy. Sequencing was performed with immunoSEQ multiplex PCR; in TCRdb, only in-frame clones are kept and a portion is missing. The repertoire holds about 11,000 clones, with roughly 80% as singletons. This specimen was blood, taken from a patient treated with checkpoint blockade. All receptors derive from a human donor with melanoma. Each CDR3 is given with its conserved first and last residue. A D gene is named only where the DNA matches it firmly. The size field is filled for only some rows; it gives once, few, many or a size class.

TRBV6-5,TRBD2,medium-sized,TRBJ2-2,14,CASSSSSGTGELFF,TGTGCCAGCAGTTCATCTAGCGGGACCGGGGAGCTGTTTTTT
TRBV10-3,-,few,TRBJ1-1,13,CAIREQGGTEAFF,TGTGCCATCAGGGAGCAGGGCGGGACTGAAGCTTTCTTT
TRBV9,TRBD1,-,TRBJ2-7,15,CASSVDVGGRHEQYF,TGTGCCAGCAGCGTAGACGTAGGGGGCCGCCACGAGCAGTACTTC
TRBV5-1,TRBD1,-,TRBJ1-5,15,CASRSGQGDNQPQHF,TGCGCCAGCAGATCTGGACAGGGGGACAATCAGCCCCAGCATTTT
TRBV28,TRBD1,-,TRBJ1-2,15,CATSRDRAYNYGYTF,TGTGCCACCTCCCGGGACAGGGCTTACAATTATGGCTACACCTTC
TRBV5-8,-,-,TRBJ2-1,15,CASSPRQRGYNEQFF,TGTGCCAGCAGCCCCCGGCAGAGAGGGTACAATGAGCAGTTCTTC
TRBV28,TRBD2,-,TRBJ2-5,17,CASTLRQSQRDGETQYF,TGTGCCAGCACCTTAAGGCAGTCGCAGCGGGATGGGGAGACCCAGTACTTC
TRBV5-1,-,-,TRBJ2-2,17,CASSLARGSSVAGELFF,TGCGCCAGCAGCTTGGCGAGGGGGAGTAGTGTGGCCGGGGAGCTGTTTTTT
TRBV28,-,-,TRBJ1-3,15,CASSYTGSERNTIYF,TGTGCCAGCAGTTACACCGGGAGTGAGAGAAACACCATATATTTT
TRBV28,TRBD2,once,TRBJ2-1,15,CASSLLAGGPYEQFF,TGTGCCAGCAGTTTACTAGCGGGGGGGCCCTATGAGCAGTTCTTC
TRBV19,TRBD2,-,TRBJ2-3,17,CASSIAIASGSTDTQYF,TGTGCCAGTAGTATAGCAATAGCTAGCGGGAGCACAGATACGCAGTATTTT
TRBV28,-,-,TRBJ1-1,14,CASRQGRQNTEAFF,TGTGCCAGCAGACAGGGACGCCAGAACACTGAAGCTTTCTTT
TRBV7-2,-,-,TRBJ2-5,15,CASRISGGFQETQYF,TGTGCCAGCAGGATTAGCGGAGGGTTTCAAGAGACCCAGTACTTC
TRBV4-1,-,-,TRBJ1-2,16,CASSQGIGSADYGYTF,TGCGCCAGCAGCCAAGGGATTGGGTCTGCCGACTATGGCTACACCTTC
TRBV19,TRBD1,-,TRBJ1-5,15,CASTLDRGTYQPQHF,TGTGCCAGTACCTTAGACAGGGGGACTTATCAGCCCCAGCATTTT
TRBV5-4,TRBD2,-,TRBJ2-2,17,CASSMGTSGSSHRGAVF,TGTGCCAGCAGCATGGGGACTAGCGGGAGCTCTCACCGGGGAGCTGTTTTT
TRBV25-1,-,-,TRBJ1-3,14,CASSEGISGNTIYF,TGTGCCAGCAGTGAGGGAATCTCTGGAAACACCATATATTTT
TRBV7-9,-,-,TRBJ1-1,16,CASSLTLYLSNTEAFF,TGTGCCAGCAGCCTAACCCTATATCTCTCAAACACTGAAGCTTTCTTT
TRBV5-5,-,-,TRBJ1-3,15,CASSFSEGFGNTIYF,TGTGCCAGCAGCTTCTCGGAGGGGTTTGGAAACACCATATATTTT
TRBV4-3,-,once,TRBJ2-7,14,CASSQGQAAEEQYF,TGCGCCAGCAGCCAAGGACAGGCAGCCGAGGAGCAGTACTTC
TRBV6-1,-,-,TRBJ1-4,12,CASRRGNEKLFF,TGTGCCAGCAGGAGGGGTAATGAAAAACTGTTTTTT
TRBV4-2,-,-,TRBJ2-2,16,CASSQDPDSNTGELFF,TGTGCCAGCAGCCAAGATCCGGACTCGAACACCGGGGAGCTGTTTTTT
TRBV9,-,-,TRBJ2-6,17,CASSVGDLFSGANVLTF,TGTGCCAGCAGCGTCGGGGACCTTTTTTCTGGGGCCAACGTCCTGACTTTC
TRBV7-9,-,-,TRBJ1-1,15,CASSLVGQLNTEAFF,TGTGCCAGCAGCTTAGTAGGACAGTTGAACACTGAAGCTTTCTTT
TRBV6-1,TRBD2,-,TRBJ2-7,16,CASSELGASGSHEQYF,TGTGCCAGCAGTGAACTTGGGGCTAGCGGGAGCCACGAGCAGTACTTC
TRBV27,-,-,TRBJ2-1,13,CASSLSSYNEQFF,TGTGCCAGCAGCCTGAGCTCCTACAATGAGCAGTTCTTC
TRBV5-1,TRBD1,-,TRBJ1-4,15,CASSGMGQGGEKLFF,TGCGCCAGCAGCGGCATGGGACAGGGCGGGGAAAAACTGTTTTTT
TRBV6-5,-,-,TRBJ1-1,14,CASSPGQLNTEAFF,TGTGCCAGCAGCCCGGGCCAGTTGAACACTGAAGCTTTCTTT
TRBV9,-,-,TRBJ2-1,15,CASSVAVARDNEQFF,TGTGCCAGCAGCGTAGCGGTAGCTCGGGACAATGAGCAGTTCTTC
TRBV5-5,-,-,TRBJ1-2,13,CASSRVQGHGYTF,TGTGCCAGCAGCAGAGTTCAGGGGCATGGCTACACCTTC
TRBV2,-,-,TRBJ2-3,15,CASRPSGASTDTQYF,TGTGCCAGCAGGCCCAGCGGAGCTAGCACAGATACGCAGTATTTT
TRBV4-2,-,few,TRBJ1-2,15,CASSQSPGGDYGYTF,TGTGCCAGCAGCCAATCCCCGGGGGGTGACTATGGCTACACCTTC
TRBV28,TRBD2,-,TRBJ2-1,16,CASSLVVTSGKDEQFF,TGTGCCAGCAGTTTGGTCGTGACTAGCGGGAAGGATGAGCAGTTCTTC